This T cell receptor beta chain was sequenced during a study of cytomegalovirus exposure and HLA in healthy donors. Here immunoSEQ multiplex PCR was the method, and the copy in TCRdb shows in-frame clones only, minus some. This sample has about 160,000 clones, with roughly nine tenths found just once. The germline gives CDR1 MNHEY, CDR2 SVGAGI. V lost 4 bases, J lost 1 base, and 7 bases stayed unmatched. The CDR3 is made up of 16 amino acids. V is TRBV6-5 and J is TRBJ1-2; TRBD1 agrees at 9 bases. This clonotype was obtained from a woman in her twenties or thirties in good health and CMV-seronegative. Input material: PBMCs. The CDR3 here is CASSLIRTGDNYGYTF. The CDR3 coding sequence is TGTGCCAGCAGTTTAATCAGGACAGGGGATAACTATGGCTACACCTTC.